Listed below are T cell receptor beta chains from one sample, sequenced in a study of siplizumab effects on memory and regulatory T cells. Profiling relied on immunoSEQ multiplex PCR, and the TCRdb table lists in-frame clones only, not all of them. This sample has 85,000 to 95,000 clones, with nearly 95% found just once. The specimen sequenced was non-Treg CD4+ T cells sorted from blood. The source is a human donor in good health. CDR3s include the opening cysteine and the closing phenylalanine or tryptophan. Only some rows state a clone size, as once, few, many or a class for expanded clones.

TRBV6-6,NA,CASRTANTGELFF
TRBV30,NA,CAWRHSGSGETQYF
TRBV11-3,NA,CASSLDQGNTLRAEAFF
TRBV12-5,NA,CASGLSGLKTEAFF
TRBV6-1,NA,CALARDRTWGQPQHF
TRBV11-3,NA,CASSLAVSREPQDEQYF
TRBV7-9,NA,CASSPRTADTQYF
TRBV7-9,NA,CASSFPGSFAFF
TRBV19,NA,CASSAPHEQFF
TRBV7-9,NA,CASSLSGGATDTQYF
TRBV19,NA,CASSTLLQRKPGELFF
TRBV11-1,NA,CASSYRGQETQYF
TRBV5-8,once,CASRRTSGSYAYNEQFF
TRBV7-8,NA,CASSSLETGDTEAFF
TRBV5-4,NA,CASSRTTGFGYEQYF
TRBV30,NA,CAWSIGSDSTPQHF
TRBV4-1,NA,CASSHPQGEAGSPLHF
TRBV7-2,NA,CASSSPPGGYTF
TRBV9,NA,CASSPRTASTGELFF
TRBV6-6,NA,CASSYPVGDRSYEQYF
TRBV4-2,NA,CASSQEGRAGETQYF
TRBV5-4,NA,CASSKGQGENEQFF
TRBV7-9,NA,CASSLGTGFSTEAFF
TRBV7-2,NA,CASSVGGYEQYF
TRBV25-1,NA,CASSGGNYEQYF
TRBV19,NA,CASHDLNRDRGRYEQYF
TRBV7-2,NA,CASSLDSGLAGRTGELFF
TRBV2,NA,CASRRGQGASPLHF
TRBV7-9,once,CASRPLGVWSGANVLTF
TRBV19,NA,CATTPTGGLGTFDNEQFF
TRBV5-1,NA,CASSLGRSSYEQYF
TRBV7-9,NA,CASSETGFTYEQYF
TRBV30,NA,CACKTSGYNEQFF
TRBV6-5,NA,CASNNLQNTEAFF
TRBV7-8,NA,CASSSTRPGRSYGYTF
TRBV5-1,NA,CASRSGQGASEAFF
TRBV14,NA,CASSQHRRKSYEQYF
TRBV7-9,NA,CASSPRGGLGAGANVLTF
TRBV6-4,few,CASSEAPQGARNSPLHF
TRBV30,NA,CAAGLAGLAYF
TRBV9,NA,CASSARLLYNTGELFF
TRBV2,NA,CASSFPPGQGNTEAFF
TRBV11-2,NA,CASSLIKGVNTEAFF
TRBV7-2,NA,CASSLARRGETQYF
TRBV30,NA,CAWSRQGEAFF
TRBV10-3,NA,CAIRSGSSYNEQFF
TRBV21-1,NA,CASSKGGGTVYSGNTIYF
TRBV18,NA,CASSRRLAGLYEQYF
TRBV5-4,NA,CASSLGSGGASYEQYF
TRBV11-2,once,CASSQRADSSYNEQFF
TRBV25-1,NA,CASVRGQGISPLHF
TRBV5-4,NA,CASSLRTGRDEQFF
TRBV27,NA,CASSLSFSYSNQPQHF
TRBV5-1,NA,CASSPADEQFF
TRBV7-8,NA,CASSPGTGYEQYF